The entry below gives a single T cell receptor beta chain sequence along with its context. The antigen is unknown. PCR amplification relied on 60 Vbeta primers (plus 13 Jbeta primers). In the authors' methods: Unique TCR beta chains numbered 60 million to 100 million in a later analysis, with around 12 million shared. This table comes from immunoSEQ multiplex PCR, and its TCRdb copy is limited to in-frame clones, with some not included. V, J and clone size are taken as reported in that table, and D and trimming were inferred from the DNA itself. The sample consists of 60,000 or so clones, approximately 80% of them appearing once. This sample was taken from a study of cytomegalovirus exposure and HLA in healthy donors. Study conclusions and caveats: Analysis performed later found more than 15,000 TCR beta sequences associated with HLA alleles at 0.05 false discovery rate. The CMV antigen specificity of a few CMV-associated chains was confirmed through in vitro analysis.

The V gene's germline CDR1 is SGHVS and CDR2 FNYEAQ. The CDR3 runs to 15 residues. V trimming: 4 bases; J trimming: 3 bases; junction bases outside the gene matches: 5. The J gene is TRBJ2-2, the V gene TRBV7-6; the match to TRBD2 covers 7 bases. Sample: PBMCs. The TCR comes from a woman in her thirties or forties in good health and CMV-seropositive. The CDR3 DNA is TGTGCCAGCAGCTCGGTGGGAGGGGACACCGGGGAGCTGTTTTTT. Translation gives CASSSVGGDTGELFF.